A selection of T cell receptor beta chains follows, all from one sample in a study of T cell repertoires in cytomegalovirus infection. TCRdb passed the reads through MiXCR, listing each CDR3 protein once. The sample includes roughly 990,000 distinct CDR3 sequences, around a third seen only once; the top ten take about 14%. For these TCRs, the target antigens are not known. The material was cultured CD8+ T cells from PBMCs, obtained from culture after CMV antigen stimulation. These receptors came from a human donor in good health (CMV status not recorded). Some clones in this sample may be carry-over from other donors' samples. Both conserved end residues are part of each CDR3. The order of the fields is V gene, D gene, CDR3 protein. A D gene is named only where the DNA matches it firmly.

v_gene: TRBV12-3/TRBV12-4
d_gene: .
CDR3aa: CASSFGNEQFF

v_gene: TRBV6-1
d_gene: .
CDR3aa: CASSETDRCNEQFF

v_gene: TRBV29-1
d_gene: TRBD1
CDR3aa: CSVYSGTGNTGELFF

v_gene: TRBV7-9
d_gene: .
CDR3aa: CASRRPFSYEQYF

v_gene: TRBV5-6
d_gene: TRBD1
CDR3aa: CASSPLTSGDRGRYGYTF

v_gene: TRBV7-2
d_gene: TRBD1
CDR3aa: CASSLGLGGLEQFF

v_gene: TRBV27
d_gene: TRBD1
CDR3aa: CASSPLGQGRGYTF

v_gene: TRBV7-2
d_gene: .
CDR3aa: CASSLGLRWQETQYF

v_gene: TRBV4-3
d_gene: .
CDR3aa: CASSPKNNHNYGYTF

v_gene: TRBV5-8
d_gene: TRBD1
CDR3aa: CASSLTGQGDTGELFF

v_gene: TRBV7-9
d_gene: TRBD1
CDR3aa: CASSHLLIMTGLNEQFF

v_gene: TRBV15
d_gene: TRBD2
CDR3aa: CATSRVASGNTDTQYF

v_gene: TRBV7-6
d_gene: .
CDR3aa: CASSPQANGYEQYF

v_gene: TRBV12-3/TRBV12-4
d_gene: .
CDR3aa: CASSFLVGRAIKPNTEAFF

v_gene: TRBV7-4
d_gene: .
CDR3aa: CASSSSKEGDEKLFF

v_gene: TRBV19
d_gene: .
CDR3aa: CASSIGQKTYEQYF

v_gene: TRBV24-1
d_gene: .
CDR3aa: CATSDPHGYQFF

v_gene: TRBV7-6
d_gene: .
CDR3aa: CASSLGQFSTDTQYF

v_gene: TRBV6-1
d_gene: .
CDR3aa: CASSEGNGAGSPLHF

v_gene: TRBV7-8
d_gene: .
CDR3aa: CASSWTVNTGELFF

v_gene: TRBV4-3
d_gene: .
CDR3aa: CASSQEQGYNEQFF

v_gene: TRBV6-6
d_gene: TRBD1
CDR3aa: CASSSEDRLLAKNIQYF

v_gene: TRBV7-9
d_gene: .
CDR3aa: CASSSSASKNIQYF

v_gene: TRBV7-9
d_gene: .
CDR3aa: CASSPQGPSQGSTEAFF

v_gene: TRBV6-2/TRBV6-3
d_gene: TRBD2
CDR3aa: CASRRLAGGIYNEQFF

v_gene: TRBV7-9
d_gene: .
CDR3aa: CASSLVYGTSNNNEQFF

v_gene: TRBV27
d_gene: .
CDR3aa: CASSSMGPLVYEQYF

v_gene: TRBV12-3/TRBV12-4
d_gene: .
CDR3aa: CASSQGRPRTSTDTQYF

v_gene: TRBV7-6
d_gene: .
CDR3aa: CASSPSYNNQPQHF

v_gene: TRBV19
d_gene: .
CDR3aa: CASSMWVGGLAGNQPQHF

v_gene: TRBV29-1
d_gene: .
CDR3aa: CSVEDFSYEQYF

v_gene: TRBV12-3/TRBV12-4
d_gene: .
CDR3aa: CASSNGQPEAFF

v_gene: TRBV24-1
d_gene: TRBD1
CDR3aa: CATSDSPGQGAGGYTF

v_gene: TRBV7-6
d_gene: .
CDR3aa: CASSLAPTQETQYF

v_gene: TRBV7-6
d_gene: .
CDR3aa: CASSLEGPNQPQHF

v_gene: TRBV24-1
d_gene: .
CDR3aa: CATSGSRDLTDTQYF

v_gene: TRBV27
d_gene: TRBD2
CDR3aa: CASRAGGAKNIQYF